This T cell receptor (beta chain) derives from a study of shared clonotypes between healthy human individuals. It was CD45RO-negative cells, positively selected for CCR7, that made up naive CD8 cells, with terminally differentiated effector memory CD45RA+ cells excluded. This CDR3 comprises 16 residues. CDR1 and CDR2 from the germline V gene are SGDLS and YYNGEE. V shed 0 bases and J 3 bases; nucleotides not matched to a gene: 5. Points on this clone: Its antigen is as yet unknown.

The method was immunoSEQ multiplex PCR; TCRdb's version includes in-frame clones alone and lacks a portion of them. The table shows around 600,000 clones, with 85% to 95% occurring only once. General study findings and limits: Clonotypes not shared had lower generation probabilities than those common to all four donors.

Sequences were obtained from naive CD8+ T cells sorted from blood. V gene TRBV9 combines with J gene TRBJ2-1, with 8 bases aligning to TRBD1. This receptor was identified in a woman in her 30s in good health. The CDR3 nucleotides are TGTGCCAGCAGCGTAGGGGACAGGACATTCTACAATGAGCAGTTCTTC. Encoded protein: CASSVGDRTFYNEQFF. Full variable domain (outside the CDR3, taken from reference TRBV9 and TRBJ2-1): DSGVTQTPKHLITATGQRVTLRCSPRSGDLSVYWYQQSLDQGLQFLIQYYNGEERAKGNILERFSAQQFPDLHSELNLSSLELGDSALYFCASSVGDRTFYNEQFFGPGTRLTVL.